This is a list of T cell receptor beta chains from one sample in a study of vaccination and CD4 T cells after COVID-19. Which antigens these TCRs recognize remains unknown. TCRdb processed the PCR reads anew with MiXCR; each CDR3 protein has one entry. The table records roughly 15,000 distinct CDR3 sequences, about 73% of them present only once. The sample taken for sequencing was CD4+ T cells from blood, cultured in vitro. The receptors here all came from a human donor who had recovered from COVID-19. CDR3s include the opening cysteine and the closing phenylalanine or tryptophan. The D gene is left open where the match is weak. Clone size is shown for a subset of rows, as once, few, many or a class of expanded clone.

V gene	clone size	J gene	D gene	CDR3 protein	CDR3 DNA
TRBV18	NA	TRBJ1-3	NA	CASSLSGGRSSGNTIYF	TGTGCCAGCTCACTCTCCGGAGGACGCTCGTCTGGAAACACCATATATTTT
TRBV19	NA	TRBJ1-5	TRBD1	CASRNPYHRGSNQPQHF	TGTGCCAGTAGGAACCCCTATCACAGGGGTAGCAATCAGCCCCAGCATTTT
TRBV20-1	NA	TRBJ2-1	NA	CSARVEPNQFF	TGCAGTGCTAGAGTAGAGCCCAACCAGTTCTTC
TRBV28	NA	TRBJ1-2	NA	CASRQSGSWGGYTF	TGTGCCAGCAGACAGTCCGGGTCCTGGGGGGGCTACACCTTC
TRBV27	NA	TRBJ2-7	TRBD1	CASKRGSGTGRNEQYF	TGTGCCAGCAAAAGAGGCTCCGGGACAGGGAGGAACGAGCAGTACTTC
TRBV6-1	NA	TRBJ2-2	TRBD2	CASKEGGRAGELFF	TGTGCCAGCAAGGAAGGCGGGAGGGCCGGGGAGCTGTTTTTT
TRBV7-9	NA	TRBJ2-3	NA	CASSLASSGVPDTQYF	TGTGCCAGCAGCTTAGCAAGTTCGGGGGTTCCAGATACGCAGTATTTT
TRBV21-1	few	TRBJ1-1	NA	CASSGWNTEAFF	TGTGCCAGCAGCGGCTGGAACACTGAAGCTTTCTTT
TRBV9	NA	TRBJ2-3	NA	CASSISSTDTQYF	TGTGCCAGCAGCATCTCTAGCACAGATACGCAGTATTTT
TRBV24-1	NA	TRBJ2-7	TRBD2	CATSDSSGVSYEQYF	TGTGCCACCAGTGATTCCAGCGGGGTTTCCTACGAGCAGTACTTC
TRBV14	NA	TRBJ2-7	NA	CASSQNYLGSSYEQYF	TGTGCCAGCAGCCAAAATTACCTCGGGAGTTCCTACGAGCAGTACTTC
TRBV7-8	NA	TRBJ1-5	NA	CASSPLRGINQPQHF	TGTGCCAGCAGCCCCCTCCGGGGTATCAATCAGCCCCAGCATTTT
TRBV6-4	NA	TRBJ2-3	TRBD2	CASSDVASGSTDTQYF	TGTGCCAGCAGTGACGTGGCTAGCGGCAGCACAGATACGCAGTATTTT
TRBV20-1	few	TRBJ1-1	TRBD1	CSAPGQGVGTEAFF	TGCAGTGCCCCGGGACAGGGGGTAGGTACTGAAGCTTTCTTT
TRBV28	NA	TRBJ1-5	NA	CASRHRPPSGEFRPQHF	TGTGCCAGCAGGCATCGGCCCCCATCAGGGGAATTTCGGCCCCAGCATTTT
TRBV10-2	NA	TRBJ2-2	TRBD2	CASSETSGRGTGELFF	TGCGCCAGCAGTGAGACGAGCGGGAGGGGCACCGGGGAGCTGTTTTTT
TRBV6-2/TRBV6-3	NA	TRBJ1-2	NA	CASSYGQSSVYGYTF	TGTGCCAGCAGTTACGGACAGTCATCTGTCTATGGCTACACCTTC